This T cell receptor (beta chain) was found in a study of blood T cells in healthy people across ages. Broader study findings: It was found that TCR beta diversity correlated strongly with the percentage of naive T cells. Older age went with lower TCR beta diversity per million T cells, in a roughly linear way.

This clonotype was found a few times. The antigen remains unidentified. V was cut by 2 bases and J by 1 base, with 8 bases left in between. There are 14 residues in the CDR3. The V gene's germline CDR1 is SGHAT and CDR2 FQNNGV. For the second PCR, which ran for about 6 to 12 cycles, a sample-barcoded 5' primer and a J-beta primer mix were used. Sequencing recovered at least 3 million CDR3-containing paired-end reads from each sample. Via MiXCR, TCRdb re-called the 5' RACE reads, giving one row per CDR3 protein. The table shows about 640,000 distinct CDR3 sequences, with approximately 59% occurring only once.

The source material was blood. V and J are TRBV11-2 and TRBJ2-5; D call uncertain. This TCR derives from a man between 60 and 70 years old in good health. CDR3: CASSLSPPQETQYF. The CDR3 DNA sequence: TGTGCCAGCAGCTTAAGCCCCCCCCAAGAGACCCAGTACTTC.